Shown below are 10 T cell receptor beta chains from a single sample sequenced in a study of control samples from healthy donors and cancer patients. Generated by immunoSEQ multiplex PCR, the TCRdb table keeps only in-frame clones and is missing some. The table has 40,000 to 55,000 clones, 87% seen once. Sequenced input: PBMCs. All receptors derive from a woman aged 55-75 years with lung cancer.

The chain links TRBV19 to TRBJ2-7; 8 bases are a match to TRBD1. V shed 5 bases and J 4 bases; nucleotides not matched to a gene: 7. The CDR3 contains 14 residues. In germline, CDR1 is LNHDA, CDR2 SQIVND (reference sequence). As DNA, the CDR3 is TGTGCCAGTAGTGCGGGACAGGTCAAATACGAGCAGTACTTC. Protein product: CASSAGQVKYEQYF. The entire variable domain, with the rest obtained from reference TRBV19 and TRBJ2-7, is as follows: DGGITQSPKYLFRKEGQNVTLSCEQNLNHDAMYWYRQDPGQGLRLIYYSQIVNDFQKGDIAEGYSVSREKKESFPLTVTSAQKNPTAFYLCASSAGQVKYEQYFGPGTRLTVT.

The genes are TRBV9 and TRBJ1-2; D possibly corresponds to TRBD1 (6 bases). This CDR3 contains 12 residues. Per germline, CDR1 SGDLS and CDR2 YYNGEE. Trimming took 0 bases from V and 13 from J, leaving 13 bases between them. CDR3 loop: CASSVADRQLTF. The CDR3 DNA reads as TGTGCCAGCAGCGTAGCTGACAGGCAACTCACCTTC.

This chain links TRBV2 with TRBJ1-4; no firm D call. Germline V gene data show CDR1 as SNHLY and CDR2 as FYNNEI. V lost 5 bases to trimming and J lost 12 bases, with 13 bases between them. This CDR3 has 12 residues. This chain's CDR3 is CASSPSRGELFF. Written as DNA, the CDR3 is TGTGCCAGCAGTCCTAGCCGGGGAGAACTGTTTTTT.

V is TRBV30 and J is TRBJ2-7; 14 bases are shared with TRBD2. V was pared by 1 base and J by 4 bases, with 3 bases of the junction left unmatched. CDR1 and CDR2 from the germline V gene are GTSNPN and SVGIG (reference sequence). CDR3 length: 15 amino acids. The CDR3 DNA follows: TGTGCCTGGAGTGGACTAGCGGGAGGGAGTTACGAGCAGTACTTC. It is translated as CAWSGLAGGSYEQYF.

This clone has only a few counts. J is TRBJ1-1 and V is TRBV19; unclear D gene. CDR1 is LNHDA and CDR2 is SQIVND in the germline V gene (reference sequence). With 6 bases removed from V and 5 bases from J, the gap between germline ends came to 16 bases. CDR3 length: 14 amino acids. CDR3 sequence reads: CASSYLAGRTEAFF. The CDR3 region has the DNA TGTGCCAGTAGCTACCTCGCGGGGAGGACTGAAGCTTTCTTT. Complete variable domain (other parts from reference TRBV19 and TRBJ1-1): DGGITQSPKYLFRKEGQNVTLSCEQNLNHDAMYWYRQDPGQGLRLIYYSQIVNDFQKGDIAEGYSVSREKKESFPLTVTSAQKNPTAFYLCASSYLAGRTEAFFGQGTRLTVV.

In this sample, this clone turned up once. The rearrangement uses TRBV7-2 and TRBJ1-2, with 7 bases fitting TRBD1. The CDR3 loop spans 17 amino acids. Losses at the gene ends were 1 base for V and 3 bases for J; bases not matched to a gene: 11. Germline assignment: CDR1 SGHTA and CDR2 FQGNSA. The CDR3 DNA reads TGTGCCAGCAGCTTAGTTTTGGGGGGACAGAACCACTATGGCTACACCTTC. It translates to CASSLVLGGQNHYGYTF. The full variable domain, in which reference TRBV7-2 and TRBJ1-2 provide the parts outside the CDR3, is GAGVSQSPSNKVTEKGKDVELRCDPISGHTALYWYRQSLGQGLEFLIYFQGNSAPDKSGLPSDRFSAERTGGSVSTLTIQRTQQEDSAVYLCASSLVLGGQNHYGYTFGSGTRLTVV.

This clone was seen only a few times. The rearrangement uses TRBV20-1 and TRBJ1-2; no clear D gene. The germline V and J ends were trimmed by 6 bases and 8 bases, with 13 bases remaining between them. Germline CDR1 is DFQATT and CDR2 is SNEGSKA (reference sequence). The CDR3 has 11 residues. In DNA, the CDR3 is TGCAGTGCCTTCCGGGAAGAAGGCTACACCTTC. Translation: CSAFREEGYTF.

This sequence joins TRBV2 and TRBJ1-1; D is unresolved. Trimming cost V 5 bases and J 0 bases, with 10 bases left between them. Germline V gene lookup returns CDR1 SNHLY and CDR2 FYNNEI. This CDR3 spans 14 amino acids. For the CDR3, the DNA is TGTGCCAGCAGTTGGACGGTAATGAACACTGAAGCTTTCTTT. It codes for CASSWTVMNTEAFF.

The chain is built from TRBV5-1 and TRBJ2-5, with 13 bases lining up with TRBD2. Trimming at V came to 4 bases and at J to 7 bases, leaving 7 bases not matched to a gene. CDR3 length: 15 residues. Germline CDR1 is SGHRS and CDR2 is YFSETQ. CDR3 nucleotide sequence: TGCGCCAGCAGCCTCGGACTAGCGGGGGACTTGACCCAGTACTTC. Translation gives CASSLGLAGDLTQYF.

V usage is TRBV9 and J usage is TRBJ2-1; D ambiguous. Per the germline V gene, CDR1 is SGDLS and CDR2 is YYNGEE. The germline V and J ends were trimmed by 1 base and 0 bases, with 2 bases remaining between them. The CDR3 totals 13 residues. The CDR3 protein is CASSVISYNEQFF. The CDR3 DNA reads TGTGCCAGCAGCGTAATCTCCTACAATGAGCAGTTCTTC. The whole variable domain, filled in from reference TRBV9 and TRBJ2-1, reads DSGVTQTPKHLITATGQRVTLRCSPRSGDLSVYWYQQSLDQGLQFLIQYYNGEERAKGNILERFSAQQFPDLHSELNLSSLELGDSALYFCASSVISYNEQFFGPGTRLTVL.